A selection of T cell receptor beta chains follows, all from one sample in a study of T cell responses to AZD1222 COVID-19 vaccine. Clones were read by immunoSEQ multiplex PCR, and TCRdb kept only the in-frame ones, dropping some. The profile shows 150,000 to 180,000 clones, approximately 87% of them singletons. The sample consisted of peripheral blood, taken 28 days after the second AZD1222 dose. These receptors all come from an adult who received the AZD1222 COVID-19 vaccine. CDR3s include the opening cysteine and the closing phenylalanine or tryptophan. The D gene is left open where the match is weak. The size entry is marked missing in some rows and otherwise reads once, few, many or a size class.

size | J | D | V | DNA | CDR3
- | TRBJ2-3 | TRBD1 | TRBV29-1 | TGCAGCGTTGGAGTATACAGGGGGCCTAGCACAGATACGCAGTATTTT | CSVGVYRGPSTDTQYF
- | TRBJ2-4 | TRBD1 | TRBV3-1/TRBV3-2 | TGTGCCAGCAGCCAATTAGCAGGGGGCAGGGAAGCCAAAAACATTCAGTACTTC | CASSQLAGGREAKNIQYF
- | TRBJ2-7 | TRBD2 | TRBV7-7 | TGTGCTAGCAGCCCAGGACTAGCGGGCGTCCCCTACGAGCAGTACTTC | CASSPGLAGVPYEQYF
once | TRBJ2-7 | TRBD1 | TRBV5-6 | TGTGCCAGCAGCTTTTACAGGGGGTCTGGTACCTACGAGCAGTACTTC | CASSFYRGSGTYEQYF
- | TRBJ1-5 | TRBD1 | TRBV18 | TGTGCCAGCTCACCATACCCCCCGGCAGGGGGCAAGTACAATCAGCCCCAGCATTTT | CASSPYPPAGGKYNQPQHF
few | TRBJ2-7 | TRBD2 | TRBV19 | TGTGCCAGTAGTATTAAAGGAGGGATAGCGGGAGGATTTTTCTCCTACGAGCAGTACTTC | CASSIKGGIAGGFFSYEQYF
- | TRBJ1-1 | - | TRBV7-9 | TGTGCCAGCAGCTTAGATCTGATGAACACTGAAGCTTTCTTT | CASSLDLMNTEAFF
- | TRBJ2-3 | TRBD2 | TRBV11-3 | TGTGCCAGCAGCCCCCCGGGGGGGGGCGGCACAGATACGCAGTATTTT | CASSPPGGGGTDTQYF
- | TRBJ1-2 | - | TRBV12-3/TRBV12-4 | TGTGCCAGCAGTCTGACAGGTTATGGCTACACCTTC | CASSLTGYGYTF
- | TRBJ1-2 | - | TRBV3-1/TRBV3-2 | TGTGCCAGCAGCCAAGGCGCTTCCGGGAATGGCTACACCTTC | CASSQGASGNGYTF
- | TRBJ2-5 | - | TRBV6-2/TRBV6-3 | TGTGCCAGCAGTTACCGCCAGGGGTTTGGGGAGACCCAGTACTTC | CASSYRQGFGETQYF
- | TRBJ2-2 | - | TRBV30 | TGTGCCTGGACACTACCGAACACCGGGGAGCTGTTTTTT | CAWTLPNTGELFF
- | TRBJ2-5 | TRBD2 | TRBV3-1/TRBV3-2 | TGTGCCAGCAGCCATGGGACTAGCGGGAGGGCCTCAGAGACCCAGTACTTC | CASSHGTSGRASETQYF
once | TRBJ1-3 | - | TRBV11-2 | TGTGCCAGCAGCTTAGCGCGTCGGCGGGGACTCTCTGGAAACACCATATATTTT | CASSLARRRGLSGNTIYF
once | TRBJ2-3 | - | TRBV9 | TGTGCCAGCAGCGTAGCCCAGGGATTAGATACGCAGTATTTT | CASSVAQGLDTQYF
once | TRBJ2-3 | TRBD2 | TRBV19 | TGTGCCAGTAGTATAGCCGGGGCGGGAGCAGATACGCAGTATTTT | CASSIAGAGADTQYF
- | TRBJ2-3 | - | TRBV7-9 | TGTGCCAGCAGTTCTACAGGGGAGGCAGATACGCAGTATTTT | CASSSTGEADTQYF
- | TRBJ1-2 | - | TRBV25-1 | TGTGCCAGCAGTGGCATAGGGCAGAACTATGGCTACACCTTC | CASSGIGQNYGYTF
- | TRBJ2-1 | - | TRBV5-6 | TGTGCCAGCAGCTATGGGGGCTCCCACAATGAGCAGTTCTTC | CASSYGGSHNEQFF
- | TRBJ2-7 | - | TRBV5-8 | TGTGCCAGCAGCAGGGTCGCGCAGGCCCACGAGCAGTACTTC | CASSRVAQAHEQYF
once | TRBJ2-1 | TRBD2 | TRBV5-4 | TGTGCCAGCAGCAACACCGGGACTAGGGCCGGTGAGCAGTTCTTC | CASSNTGTRAGEQFF
- | TRBJ2-5 | TRBD1 | TRBV19 | TGTGCCAGTAGTAAGACAGGGGCGCAAGAGACCCAGTACTTC | CASSKTGAQETQYF
- | TRBJ1-2 | TRBD1 | TRBV27 | TGTGCCAGCAGTTGGGGACAGGGAGACTATGGCTACACCTTC | CASSWGQGDYGYTF
- | TRBJ1-1 | TRBD1 | TRBV10-3 | TGTGCCATCAGAAGCGACAGGGGTAACACTGAAGCTTTCTTT | CAIRSDRGNTEAFF
- | TRBJ2-7 | - | TRBV7-2 | TGTGCCAGCAGCTTAAAAGTTTCGGGAGAGCAGTACTTC | CASSLKVSGEQYF
- | TRBJ2-3 | TRBD2 | TRBV3-1/TRBV3-2 | TGTGCCAGCAGCCTTAGCGGGAGCACAGATACGCAGTATTTT | CASSLSGSTDTQYF
- | TRBJ2-5 | - | TRBV20-1 | TGCAGCGGGGCTAGCAAGGAGACCCAGTACTTC | CSGASKETQYF
once | TRBJ2-4 | - | TRBV20-1 | TGCAGTGCTAGTTCGGGTCAGGGGCCAAACATTCAGTACTTC | CSASSGQGPNIQYF
- | TRBJ2-2 | - | TRBV5-1 | TGCGCCAGCAGCTTGAGCAACTCGGACTATTTCACCGGGGAGCTGTTTTTT | CASSLSNSDYFTGELFF
- | TRBJ2-5 | TRBD2 | TRBV18 | TGTGCCAGCTCACTATACGGGGGGCAAGAGACCCAGTACTTC | CASSLYGGQETQYF
- | TRBJ2-3 | TRBD2 | TRBV4-2 | TGTGCCAGCAGCCAAGATGGGAGCGGGAGAGTAAATACGCAGTATTTT | CASSQDGSGRVNTQYF
- | TRBJ2-1 | TRBD2 | TRBV6-5 | TGTGCCTCAAGGACTAGCGGGGGCTTTGGTGAGCAGTTCTTC | CASRTSGGFGEQFF
- | TRBJ2-5 | - | TRBV27 | TGTGCCAGCAGATTTCGGACAGACTCTAAGGAGACCCAGTACTTC | CASRFRTDSKETQYF
- | TRBJ2-2 | TRBD2 | TRBV28 | TGTGCCAGCACCCCGCCCGGCGGGGGTGGGGAGCTGTTTTTT | CASTPPGGGGELFF
- | TRBJ2-7 | TRBD2 | TRBV6-5 | TGTGCCAGCGACCCAGCGGGAGGGCCAATCGAGCAGTACTTC | CASDPAGGPIEQYF
- | TRBJ2-1 | TRBD2 | TRBV19 | TGTGCCAGCACTGGGGGGAGGGCCTTCAATGAGCAGTTCTTC | CASTGGRAFNEQFF
- | TRBJ2-7 | - | TRBV11-3 | TGTGCCAGCAGCTTCCTACAGGGCGAGCAGTACTTC | CASSFLQGEQYF
many | TRBJ1-2 | - | TRBV7-2 | TGTGCCAGCAGCGAGGGGGCTAACTATGGCTACACCTTC | CASSEGANYGYTF
- | TRBJ2-1 | TRBD1 | TRBV25-1 | TGTGCCAGCAGTGAACCGGGACAGTACAATGAGCAGTTCTTC | CASSEPGQYNEQFF
- | TRBJ2-1 | - | TRBV24-1 | TGTGCCACCAGTGGTACCGGGGGTAATAGCTCCTACAATGAGCAGTTCTTC | CATSGTGGNSSYNEQFF
- | TRBJ2-1 | TRBD2 | TRBV24-1 | TGTGCCACCAGTGATTTCCGAGCGGGAGGGTACTATAGGAATGAGCAGTTCTTC | CATSDFRAGGYYRNEQFF
- | TRBJ1-2 | TRBD1 | TRBV30 | TGTGCCTGGAGTCAAAGACAGGGGGATGGCTACACCTTC | CAWSQRQGDGYTF
- | TRBJ1-5 | - | TRBV7-6 | TGTGCCAGCAGCTTAGCCCCGGGTGGGGCGAATCAGCCCCAGCATTTT | CASSLAPGGANQPQHF
- | TRBJ2-1 | - | TRBV29-1 | TGCAGCGTTGAACTAGGTTGGAGTCAATCCTACAATGAGCAGTTCTTC | CSVELGWSQSYNEQFF
- | TRBJ2-7 | - | TRBV11-1 | TGTGCCAGCAGCCCCGGCGGCTACGAGCAGTACTTC | CASSPGGYEQYF